The clone carrying this T cell receptor (beta chain) has only a few counts. The cDNA had a unique molecular identifier and a template-switch universal primer site. TCRdb re-called the 5' RACE reads with MiXCR, one entry per CDR3 protein. The table lists approximately 260,000 distinct CDR3 sequences, about 9% of them singletons. These data belong to a study of identical twins. The CDR3 length is 17 residues. CDR1 and CDR2 (germline): DFQATT, SNEGSKA (reference sequence). V lost 0 bases, J lost 0 bases, and 18 bases lay in between. Separately, the same data were catalogued under a study of yellow fever vaccine responses in identical twins.

This clonotype was obtained from a woman under 30 in good health. The source material was CD8+ T cells sorted from blood. V is TRBV20-1 and J is TRBJ2-7; D is possibly TRBD2 (6 bases). Here the CDR3 reads CSARDRGIAASSYEQYF. Here the CDR3 DNA reads TGCAGTGCTAGAGATAGGGGTATAGCGGCCTCCTCCTACGAGCAGTACTTC.